This T cell receptor beta chain was recovered during a study of response to subunit inactivated influenza vaccine. Study-level results: The authors proposed limited new T cell recruitment per seasonal influenza vaccination.

TCRdb called the RT-PCR reads again in MiXCR, with one record for every CDR3 protein. The table includes more than 450,000 distinct CDR3 sequences, approximately 7.6% detected once. This clonotype was detected a few times. Its antigen is as yet unknown. Germline V CDR1 and CDR2: DFQATT, SNEGSKA (reference sequence). V was clipped by 5 bases and J by 6 bases, with 9 bases between them. This CDR3 is built from 11 residues. This clonotype originated in a man between 50 and 75 years old who received an inactivated influenza vaccine. Sequencing was performed on PBMCs from blood, taken less than 25 months after vaccination. V and J are TRBV20-1 and TRBJ2-3; unclear D gene. DNA for the CDR3: TGCAGTGCTCCCGTCTTTGATACGCAGTATTTT. Its protein product is CSAPVFDTQYF.